This T cell receptor beta chain appears in the sequencing data of a study of radiotherapy plus CTLA-4 blockade in lung cancer. Study background: Patients showed objective responses in roughly 19% of cases and disease control in 25% to 40%.

The study's findings and limits: Some TCR clones had been derived from tumors. These clones expanded in peripheral blood after radiotherapy plus ipilimumab.

Sequencing used immunoSEQ multiplex PCR; TCRdb keeps in-frame clones, though not all of them. Of about 50,000 clones listed, approximately 70% are singletons. This clone was detected only once. Its antigen is still unknown. CDR3 size: 15 residues. CDR1 and CDR2 from the germline V gene are SGHTA and FQGNSA. V gave up 5 bases and J gave up 1 base; unmatched junction bases: 5. The source was peripheral blood, collected from a patient treated with radiotherapy plus ipilimumab. This TCR came from a human donor with non-small cell lung cancer who had a complete response to radiotherapy plus ipilimumab. This chain links TRBV7-2 with TRBJ2-1; TRBD2 matches 7 bases. The CDR3 loop reads CASSPGLVSYNEQFF. The CDR3 bases are TGTGCCAGCAGCCCTGGACTAGTTTCCTACAATGAGCAGTTCTTC.